This is a list of T cell receptor beta chains from one sample in a study of beta chain features in type 1 diabetes. Assay used: immunoSEQ multiplex PCR; TCRdb lists only in-frame clones, some missing. This sample has about 360,000 clones, with 10% to 15% found just once. The sequenced sample consisted of naive CD4+ T cells from blood. The receptors come from a young man in good health. Each CDR3 is given with its conserved first and last residue. The D gene is left open where the match is weak. Not every row has a clone size; where given, it reads once, few, many or a size class.

>.|TRBV11-2|few|TRBJ2-3
CASSWRDSGTDTQYF
TGTGCCAGCAGCTGGAGGGACAGCGGCACAGATACGCAGTATTTT
>.|TRBV15|.|TRBJ1-6
CATSRDLSPLHF
TGTGCCACCAGCAGAGATCTCTCACCCCTCCACTTT
>.|TRBV4-3|.|TRBJ1-2
CASSQEGRGYGYTF
TGCGCCAGCAGCCAAGAGGGAAGGGGATATGGCTACACCTTC
>.|TRBV7-2|.|TRBJ1-6
CASSLASSVYNSPLHF
TGTGCCAGCAGCTTAGCGTCTAGCGTTTATAATTCACCCCTCCACTTT
>TRBD2|TRBV11-3|few|TRBJ2-3
CASSLGRLAGENADTQYF
TGTGCCAGCAGCCTTGGACGGCTAGCGGGAGAGAATGCAGATACGCAGTATTTT
>TRBD1|TRBV9|.|TRBJ1-2
CASSVDGQGLVRGYTF
TGTGCCAGCAGCGTAGATGGACAGGGTTTGGTACGTGGCTACACCTTC
>TRBD1|TRBV10-3|few|TRBJ2-7
CAISWDRGHEQYF
TGTGCCATCAGTTGGGACAGGGGCCACGAGCAGTACTTC
>.|TRBV28|.|TRBJ2-7
CASRASYEQYF
TGTGCCAGCAGGGCTAGTTACGAGCAGTACTTC
>.|TRBV4-2|.|TRBJ1-3
CASSQDQGSGNTIYF
TGTGCCAGCAGCCAAGATCAGGGGTCTGGAAACACCATATATTTT
>.|TRBV9|.|TRBJ2-3
CASSARGFETDTQYF
TGTGCCAGCAGCGCTAGGGGATTCGAGACAGATACGCAGTATTTT
>.|TRBV4-2|few|TRBJ2-1
CASSQEEYNEQFF
TGTGCCAGCAGCCAAGAGGAGTACAATGAGCAGTTCTTC
>TRBD1|TRBV7-3|few|TRBJ2-6
CASSRRTGAGANVLTF
TGTGCCAGCAGCCGCAGGACAGGGGCTGGGGCCAACGTCCTGACTTTC
>.|TRBV7-9|.|TRBJ2-5
CASRGSETQYF
TGTGCCAGCCGAGGCTCGGAGACCCAGTACTTC
>TRBD2|TRBV29-1|few|TRBJ2-1
CSGGGYNEQFF
TGCAGCGGGGGGGGATACAATGAGCAGTTCTTC
>.|TRBV7-8|.|TRBJ1-4
CASGVPGHEKLFF
TGTGCCAGCGGCGTCCCGGGACATGAGAAACTGTTTTTT
>.|TRBV2|.|TRBJ2-5
CASTGIETQYF
TGTGCCAGCACAGGGATCGAGACCCAGTACTTC
>TRBD1|TRBV15|.|TRBJ2-5
CATSRGVRDRSLNQYF
TGTGCCACCAGCAGAGGAGTCCGGGACAGAAGTCTAAATCAGTACTTC
>TRBD1|TRBV10-3|.|TRBJ1-1
CAISAGQENTEAFF
TGTGCCATCAGTGCCGGACAGGAGAACACTGAAGCTTTCTTT
>.|TRBV27|.|TRBJ1-6
CASSSGGLNSPLHF
TGTGCCAGCAGCTCGGGGGGCCTGAACTCACCCCTCCACTTT
>.|TRBV6-5|.|TRBJ1-2
CASSRDSPYGYTF
TGTGCCAGCAGCCGAGATAGTCCATATGGCTACACCTTC
>TRBD2|TRBV25-1|few|TRBJ2-2
CASRLAGGTGELFF
TGTGCCAGCCGACTAGCGGGGGGCACCGGGGAGCTGTTTTTT
>TRBD1|TRBV5-1|few|TRBJ2-7
CASSKPEKTGTYEQYF
TGCGCCAGCAGCAAACCAGAGAAGACAGGGACCTACGAGCAGTACTTC
>.|TRBV5-4|few|TRBJ1-1
CASSQDRNTEAFF
TGTGCCAGCAGCCAGGACAGGAACACTGAAGCTTTCTTT
>.|TRBV6-4|.|TRBJ2-1
CASSDQGPSSYNEQFF
TGTGCCAGCAGTGACCAGGGGCCGAGCTCCTACAATGAGCAGTTCTTC
>TRBD1|TRBV5-1|.|TRBJ1-2
CASSFGQGGAANYGYTF
TGCGCCAGCAGCTTCGGACAGGGTGGCGCAGCTAACTATGGCTACACCTTC
>.|TRBV2|few|TRBJ1-5
CASSLQVQQPQHF
TGTGCCAGCAGCCTCCAGGTTCAGCAGCCCCAGCATTTT
>.|TRBV28|.|TRBJ1-2
CASSLVGYGYTF
TGTGCCAGCAGTTTAGTCGGGTATGGCTACACCTTC
>.|TRBV30|few|TRBJ1-1
CAWTLQRDTEAFF
TGTGCCTGGACCTTACAACGGGACACTGAAGCTTTCTTT
>.|TRBV4-3|.|TRBJ1-1
CASSGFAGSTEAFF
TGCGCCAGCAGCGGGTTCGCGGGGAGCACTGAAGCTTTCTTT
>TRBD1|TRBV9|few|TRBJ2-3
CASSGGTGALSTDTQYF
TGTGCCAGCAGCGGGGGGACAGGGGCGTTGAGCACAGATACGCAGTATTTT
>.|TRBV2|few|TRBJ2-5
CASSEGSMETQYF
TGTGCCAGCAGTGAAGGCTCTATGGAGACCCAGTACTTC
>TRBD2|TRBV28|.|TRBJ2-3
CASSLLAGRFTDTQYF
TGTGCCAGCAGTTTATTAGCGGGCCGTTTCACAGATACGCAGTATTTT
>TRBD2|TRBV29-1|.|TRBJ2-5
CSVDGQWFLAGGPGETQYF
TGCAGCGTTGACGGTCAATGGTTCCTAGCGGGAGGGCCGGGGGAGACCCAGTACTTC
>TRBD2|TRBV25-1|.|TRBJ2-1
CASRKELAGDEQFF
TGTGCCAGCAGGAAGGAACTAGCGGGAGACGAGCAGTTCTTC
>TRBD2|TRBV4-2|few|TRBJ2-7
CASSPGLAGYEQYF
TGTGCCAGCAGCCCGGGACTAGCGGGATACGAGCAGTACTTC
>TRBD1|TRBV5-4|.|TRBJ1-1
CASSLDRDTEAFF
TGTGCCAGCAGTCTGGACAGGGACACTGAAGCTTTCTTT
>.|TRBV20-1|few|TRBJ1-2
CSARDQGGYTF
TGCAGTGCTAGAGATCAGGGTGGCTACACCTTC
>.|TRBV7-2|.|TRBJ1-5
CASSFGQPNQPQHF
TGTGCCAGCAGCTTCGGACAGCCAAATCAGCCCCAGCATTTT
>TRBD1|TRBV7-9|.|TRBJ2-3
CASRFGTGKPDTQYF
TGTGCCAGCAGGTTCGGGACAGGGAAGCCAGATACGCAGTATTTT
>.|TRBV6-5|few|TRBJ2-2
CASSYSRDTGELFF
TGTGCCAGCAGTTACTCGCGGGACACCGGGGAGCTGTTTTTT
>.|TRBV29-1|few|TRBJ2-5
CSVEWVQGSETQYF
TGCAGCGTTGAATGGGTGCAGGGTTCGGAGACCCAGTACTTC
>TRBD1|TRBV7-3|.|TRBJ2-5
CASSQDRDETQYF
TGTGCCAGCAGCCAGGACAGGGATGAGACCCAGTACTTC
>.|TRBV10-3|few|TRBJ2-2
CAIAWRLTGELFF
TGTGCCATCGCTTGGCGGCTCACCGGGGAGCTGTTTTTT
>.|TRBV7-7|few|TRBJ2-6
CASSVDNSGANVLTF
TGTGCTAGCAGCGTGGACAACTCTGGGGCCAACGTCCTGACTTTC
>TRBD2|TRBV5-6|.|TRBJ2-5
CASSLVSRGALLETQYF
TGTGCCAGCAGCTTGGTCTCGCGGGGGGCCCTTTTGGAGACCCAGTACTTC
>TRBD1|TRBV4-1|.|TRBJ2-1
CASSQDAGGSYNEQFF
TGCGCCAGCAGCCAAGATGCAGGGGGCTCCTACAATGAGCAGTTCTTC
>.|TRBV5-1|.|TRBJ2-7
CASSLDRITAEQYF
TGCGCCAGCAGCTTAGACAGGATTACCGCCGAGCAGTACTTC
>TRBD1|TRBV5-1|.|TRBJ1-2
CASSLVGQGAGYGYTF
TGCGCCAGCAGCTTGGTCGGACAGGGGGCCGGCTATGGCTACACCTTC
>TRBD1|TRBV5-1|few|TRBJ1-1
CASSLEGGEDTEAFF
TGCGCCAGCAGCTTGGAAGGGGGCGAAGACACTGAAGCTTTCTTT
>TRBD2|TRBV10-3|few|TRBJ2-5
CASRGRAGETQYF
TGTGCCTCCCGCGGGAGGGCCGGAGAGACCCAGTACTTC
>.|TRBV6-5|few|TRBJ1-4
CASRPGLTNEKLFF
TGTGCCAGCAGACCGGGGTTAACTAATGAAAAACTGTTTTTT
>TRBD1|TRBV30|few|TRBJ2-6
CAWSETGFDGANVLTF
TGTGCCTGGAGTGAGACAGGGTTTGATGGGGCCAACGTCCTGACTTTC
>TRBD1|TRBV30|few|TRBJ2-7
CAWSVRGQGWYEQYF
TGTGCCTGGAGTGTACGTGGACAGGGGTGGTACGAGCAGTACTTC
>.|TRBV14|.|TRBJ2-5
CASSHWGTLQETQYF
TGTGCCAGCAGCCACTGGGGCACACTCCAAGAGACCCAGTACTTC
>.|TRBV7-9|many|TRBJ2-7
CASSPFGGASYEQYF
TGTGCCAGCAGCCCCTTTGGTGGAGCTTCCTACGAGCAGTACTTC
>.|TRBV11-3|.|TRBJ2-1
CASSLDLVGGNEQFF
TGTGCCAGCAGCTTAGATCTTGTAGGCGGCAATGAGCAGTTCTTC
>TRBD2|TRBV9|.|TRBJ2-7
CASSVGWTSRGYEQYF
TGTGCCAGCAGCGTAGGTTGGACTAGTCGCGGATACGAGCAGTACTTC
>.|TRBV5-4|few|TRBJ2-1
CASSLGKGIEQFF
TGTGCCAGCAGCTTGGGGAAGGGGATCGAGCAGTTCTTC